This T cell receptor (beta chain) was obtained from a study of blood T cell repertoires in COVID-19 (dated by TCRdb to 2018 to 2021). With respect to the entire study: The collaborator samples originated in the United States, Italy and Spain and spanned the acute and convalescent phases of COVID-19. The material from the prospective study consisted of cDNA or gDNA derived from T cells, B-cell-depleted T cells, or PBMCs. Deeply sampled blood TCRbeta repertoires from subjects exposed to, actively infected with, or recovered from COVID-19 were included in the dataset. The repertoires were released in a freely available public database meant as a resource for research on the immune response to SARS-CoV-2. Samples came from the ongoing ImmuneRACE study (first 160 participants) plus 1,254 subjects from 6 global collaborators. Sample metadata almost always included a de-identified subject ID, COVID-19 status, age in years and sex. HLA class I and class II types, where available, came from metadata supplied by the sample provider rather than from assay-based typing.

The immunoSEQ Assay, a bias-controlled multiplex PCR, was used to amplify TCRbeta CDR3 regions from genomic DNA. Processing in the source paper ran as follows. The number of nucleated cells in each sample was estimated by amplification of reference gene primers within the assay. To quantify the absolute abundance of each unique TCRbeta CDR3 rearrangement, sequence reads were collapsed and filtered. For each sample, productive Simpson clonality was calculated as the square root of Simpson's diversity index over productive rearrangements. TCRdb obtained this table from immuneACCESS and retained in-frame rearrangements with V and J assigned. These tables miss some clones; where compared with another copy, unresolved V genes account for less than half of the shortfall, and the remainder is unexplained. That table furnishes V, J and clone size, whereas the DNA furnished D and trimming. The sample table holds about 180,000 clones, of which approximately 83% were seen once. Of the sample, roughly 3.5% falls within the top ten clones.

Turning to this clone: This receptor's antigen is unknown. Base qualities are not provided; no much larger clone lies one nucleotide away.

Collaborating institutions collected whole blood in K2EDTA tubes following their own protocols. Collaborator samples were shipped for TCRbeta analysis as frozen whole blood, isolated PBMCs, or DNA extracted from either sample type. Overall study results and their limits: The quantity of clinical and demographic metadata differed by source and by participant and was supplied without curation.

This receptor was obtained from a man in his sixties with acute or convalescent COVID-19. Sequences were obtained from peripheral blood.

For the CDR3, the sequence is CASGLVPGTANAKNIQYF. The nucleotide sequence is TGTGCTAGTGGTTTGGTTCCCGGGACAGCTAATGCCAAAAACATTCAGTACTTC. The sequence joins TRBV12-5 to TRBJ2-4; TRBD1 aligns with 7 central bases. Trimming accounts for 0 bases at V and 1 base at J, while the number of junction bases matched to no gene is 9. CDR1 LGHNT and CDR2 FRNRAP were looked up in the germline V gene. From the cysteine through the phenylalanine, the CDR3 covers 18 amino acids. Only the CDR3 region is kept as DNA, spanning 54 bases read in frame from base 1.